The 27 T cell receptor beta chains presented below share a single source sample, sequenced in a study of post-analysis software for immune sequencing data. No cognate antigen is known for these TCRs. General study findings and limits: Comparison of patients with controls showed five TRBV segments more frequent in patients, TRBV5-6, TRBV5-1 and TRBV20-1 among them.

Presence of unique molecular identifiers characterized the TCR beta cDNA libraries. A single record per CDR3 protein comes from TCRdb applying MiXCR to the PCR reads. The table records about 190,000 distinct CDR3 sequences, 29% of them present only once. What was sequenced was blood. These receptors came from a girl under 18 with multiple sclerosis.

The chain couples TRBV3-1 to TRBJ1-2; D is uncertain. Per the germline V gene, CDR1 is LGHDT and CDR2 is YNNKEL (reference sequence). CDR3 length: 12 residues. V shed 1 base and J shed 11 bases, with 11 bases lying between them. CDR3 residues: CASSQGGFGYTF. The CDR3 DNA is TGTGCCAGCAGCCAAGGGGGATTTGGTTACACCTTC. Together with reference TRBV3-1 and TRBJ1-2, the CDR3 gives the full variable domain: DTAVSQTPKYLVTQMGNDKSIKCEQNLGHDTMYWYKQDSKKFLKIMFSYNNKELIINETVPNRFSPKSPDKAHLNLHINSLELGDSAVYFCASSQGGFGYTFGSGTRLTVV.

This chain joins TRBV12-3 or TRBV12-4 and TRBJ2-1; 7 nucleotides align to TRBD2. The CDR3 covers 15 residues. V shed 6 bases and J 1 base; nucleotides not matched to a gene: 6. CDR3 in DNA: TGTGCCAGCAGACGAGCGGGAACGTCCTACAATGAGCAGTTCTTC. The encoded protein is CASRRAGTSYNEQFF.

This clonotype was detected only a few times. The chain combines TRBV20-1 with TRBJ1-2; D unclear. Deletions cut 0 bases from V and 8 bases from J, with 10 bases between. This CDR3 is 12 amino acids long. The germline V gene encodes CDR1 DFQATT and CDR2 SNEGSKA (reference sequence). The CDR3 reads CSARDGPAGYTF. The CDR3 DNA sequence: TGCAGTGCTAGAGATGGGCCAGCGGGCTACACCTTC.

This clonotype appeared a single time. The rearrangement uses TRBV11-2 and TRBJ2-1; tentatively, D is TRBD2 (6 bases). Deletions cut 4 bases from V and 1 base from J, with 17 bases between. There are 17 residues in the CDR3. Germline V gives CDR1 SGHAT, CDR2 FQNNGV. The CDR3 DNA is TGTGCCAGCAGCTCCTGGCGGGGCGGGATATCCTACAATGAGCAGTTCTTC. It encodes CASSSWRGGISYNEQFF.

The chain has TRBV29-1 and TRBJ1-1, with TRBD1 matching 7 bases. This CDR3 spans 12 amino acids. V was pared by 7 bases and J by 4 bases, with 6 bases of the junction left unmatched. The germline V gene encodes CDR1 SQVTM and CDR2 ANQGSEA. The CDR3 sequence: CSAEQGRTEAFF. CDR3 in DNA: TGCAGCGCGGAACAGGGGCGCACTGAAGCTTTCTTT.

This clonotype occurred many times. V gene TRBV9 combines with J gene TRBJ2-3; the D is unclear. Germline V lookup: CDR1 SGDLS, CDR2 YYNGEE. V shed 0 bases and J shed 1 base, with 0 bases lying between them. The CDR3 contains 12 residues. As DNA, the CDR3 is TGTGCCAGCAGCGTAGGCACAGATACGCAGTATTTT. Protein sequence: CASSVGTDTQYF.

In its sample, this clonotype was seen a few times. CDR3 coding DNA: TGCAGTGCTGGATCGGACAGGGGCAGGGAGACCCAGTACTTC. Protein: CSAGSDRGRETQYF. The chain combines TRBV20-1 with TRBJ2-5; 9 positions agree with TRBD1. Unmatched junction bases numbered 9, after V lost 5 bases and J lost 5 bases. The germline gives CDR1 DFQATT, CDR2 SNEGSKA (reference sequence). There are 14 residues in the CDR3.

V and J are TRBV20-1 and TRBJ1-6; D unresolved. The CDR3 consists of 10 residues. In germline, CDR1 is DFQATT, CDR2 SNEGSKA (reference sequence). V lost 1 base, J lost 9 bases, and 1 base lay in between. CDR3: CSARVSPLHF. As DNA, the CDR3 is TGCAGTGCTAGAGTTTCACCCCTCCACTTT.

This clonotype was detected only once. This chain joins TRBV29-1 and TRBJ2-1; 12 nucleotides align to TRBD2. This CDR3 region has 17 residues. The germline V gene has CDR1 SQVTM and CDR2 ANQGSEA. V shed 2 bases and J 8 bases; nucleotides not matched to a gene: 13. The CDR3 DNA follows: TGCAGCGTTGAACCCCGATGGGCTAGCGGGAGGGTCTATGAGCAGTTCTTC. Its protein is CSVEPRWASGRVYEQFF.

In this sample, this clonotype turned up many times. This chain links TRBV9 with TRBJ1-2, with 10 bases aligning to TRBD1. Germline V gene data show CDR1 as SGDLS and CDR2 as YYNGEE. The length of the CDR3 is 16 residues. V was pared by 4 bases and J by 8 bases, with 14 bases of the junction left unmatched. CDR3 nucleotide sequence: TGTGCCAGCAGCCAGGGCGCGGGACAGGGGAGGCACGGCTACACCTTC. Encoded protein: CASSQGAGQGRHGYTF.

The chain couples TRBV12-5 to TRBJ2-1, with unresolved D. CDR1 and CDR2 from the germline V gene are LGHNT and FRNRAP. The CDR3 totals 12 residues. Trimming took 2 bases from V and 10 from J, leaving 9 bases between them. The CDR3 sequence: CASGLIPYEQFF. DNA of the CDR3: TGTGCTAGTGGTTTGATCCCCTACGAGCAGTTCTTC.

This clonotype was detected a few times. The V call is TRBV20-1, the J call TRBJ1-1, with D hard to call. This CDR3 comprises 14 residues. Trimming left V 2 bases short and J 1 base short, with 11 bases between. The V gene's germline CDR1 is DFQATT and CDR2 SNEGSKA (reference sequence). CDR3 residues: CSARKRVRNTEAFF. CDR3 nucleotides: TGCAGTGCTAGAAAACGGGTGAGGAACACTGAAGCTTTCTTT.

This clonotype was recorded at least ten times. The chain recombines TRBV9 with TRBJ2-3; D gene ambiguous. CDR1 is SGDLS, CDR2 YYNGEE, per germline. Trimming removed 0 bases from V and 3 bases from J, with 8 bases in between. This CDR3 comprises 14 residues. The CDR3 here is CASSVEGRTDTQYF. CDR3 nucleotide sequence: TGTGCCAGCAGCGTAGAAGGCAGGACAGATACGCAGTATTTT. The full variable domain, with the rest looked up from reference TRBV9 and TRBJ2-3, is DSGVTQTPKHLITATGQRVTLRCSPRSGDLSVYWYQQSLDQGLQFLIQYYNGEERAKGNILERFSAQQFPDLHSELNLSSLELGDSALYFCASSVEGRTDTQYFGPGTRLTVL.

This clonotype was counted between two and nine times. The chain employs TRBV19 and TRBJ2-5, with 10 bases lining up with TRBD2. V was clipped by 5 bases and J by 0 bases; unmatched bases: 9. Germline V gene lookup returns CDR1 LNHDA and CDR2 SQIVND (reference sequence). CDR3 length equals 17 residues. The CDR3 region is CASSPASGGPYQETQYF. Written as DNA, the CDR3 is TGTGCCAGTAGTCCGGCTAGCGGGGGCCCGTACCAAGAGACCCAGTACTTC.

The gene calls are TRBV5-1 and TRBJ2-4; 7 bases agree with TRBD1. Matching the DNA end better, TRBJ2-7 makes the J call doubtful. CDR1 SGHRS and CDR2 YFSETQ come from the germline V gene. CDR3 length: 12 amino acids. The CDR3 here is CASSLDRLEQYF. CDR3 bases: TGCGCCAGCAGCCTGGACAGGCTCGAGCAGTACTTC.

This clonotype was detected a few times. The chain couples TRBV28 to TRBJ2-1; TRBD1 matches at 9 bases. The CDR3 sequence is 16 residues long. The V segment lost 5 bases and the J segment 6 bases; nucleotides outside the gene matches: 11. Germline assignment: CDR1 MDHEN and CDR2 SYDVKM. The CDR3 bases are TGTGCCAGCAGTGTGACCGGGACAGGGAGGTTCAATGAGCAGTTCTTC. Its translation: CASSVTGTGRFNEQFF.

This clonotype was counted a single time. This sequence joins TRBV6-5 and TRBJ1-2; D is unclear. The germline V gene has CDR1 MNHEY and CDR2 SVGAGI. V lost 2 bases and J lost 8, with 12 bases in between. The CDR3 runs to 13 residues. In DNA, the CDR3 is TGTGCCAGCAGTTACGAACGGAGGTACGGCTACACCTTC. This translates into CASSYERRYGYTF.

This clonotype was found once. The junction departs from the called germline gene at one end, perhaps through a read error. V usage is TRBV15 and J usage is TRBJ2-2; D is tentatively TRBD1 or TRBD2 (6 bases each). The CDR3 is 15 residues long. The germline gives CDR1 LNHNV, CDR2 YYDKDF (reference sequence). CDR3 DNA sequence: TGTGCCGCCAGCAGGGATAGGGGGGTCACCGGGGAGCTGTTTTTT. The encoded protein is CAASRDRGVTGELFF.

This clonotype occurred many times. The V call is TRBV5-1, the J call TRBJ2-5; TRBD1 matches at 10 bases. The CDR3 runs 16 residues. The V and J ends lost 4 bases and 5 bases, in that order; junction bases with no gene match: 11. CDR1 and CDR2 from the germline V gene are SGHRS and YFSETQ. The CDR3 region has the DNA TGCGCCAGCAGCCCCCGACAGGGGGCGGTTGGTGAGACCCAGTACTTC. Translation gives CASSPRQGAVGETQYF.

As to this clonotype: This may be a read error, as it is one base from a much larger clone. The chain recombines TRBV28 with TRBJ1-1; perhaps TRBD1 as D (6 bases). This CDR3 has 14 residues. CDR1 and CDR2 from the germline V gene are MDHEN and SYDVKM. The CDR3 region is CASGFGGRNTEAFF. The DNA of the CDR3 is TGTGCCAGCGGTTTTGGGGGCAGGAACACTGAAGCTTTCTTT.

This clonotype turned up a few times. V is TRBV27 and J is TRBJ2-7; 7 bases align to TRBD1. Germline assignment: CDR1 MNHEY and CDR2 SMNVEV (reference sequence). This CDR3 spans 15 amino acids. Losses at the gene ends were 0 bases for V and 0 bases for J; bases not matched to a gene: 2. In nucleotides, the CDR3 is TGTGCCAGCAGTTTATCCTGGGACAGCTCCTACGAGCAGTACTTC. Its protein product is CASSLSWDSSYEQYF.

The chain is built from TRBV5-1 and TRBJ2-3; D ambiguous. Looked up from germline, CDR1 is SGHRS and CDR2 is YFSETQ. V was clipped by 7 bases and J by 0 bases, with 9 bases between them. The CDR3 is 13 amino acids. The CDR3 sequence: CASGPGSTDTQYF. The CDR3 bases are TGCGCCAGCGGCCCCGGAAGCACAGATACGCAGTATTTT.

Worth noting for this clonotype: A much larger clone lies a single base off, so this may be a read error. This chain links TRBV3-1 with TRBJ2-5, with a possible D match to TRBD2 (6 bases). Germline V CDR1 and CDR2: LGHDT, YNNKEL (reference sequence). Trimming cost V 1 base and J 11 bases, with 26 bases left between them. The length of the CDR3 is 17 residues. The CDR3 sequence: CASSQVDGSKSSYGQYF. DNA for the CDR3: TGTGCCAGCAGCCAAGTTGACGGGAGTAAGAGCTCCTACGGGCAGTACTTC.

Ten or more counts support this clonotype. The rearrangement links TRBV27 to TRBJ2-5; 15 bases agree with TRBD2. Germline CDR1 and CDR2: MNHEY and SMNVEV (reference sequence). After removal of 8 bases from V and 4 bases from J, the junction contained 14 bases not matched to a gene. The CDR3 spans 18 residues. The CDR3 is CASAGPGTSGGPGETQYF. The CDR3 region has the DNA TGTGCCAGCGCCGGCCCCGGGACTAGCGGGGGGCCCGGAGAGACCCAGTACTTC.

CDR3 sequence (DNA): TGTGCCAGCAGGGGAGGGGGGCCAAATCAGCCCCAGCATTTT. It yields the protein CASRGGGPNQPQHF. The rearrangement joins TRBV28 to TRBJ1-5; D is possibly TRBD1 (6 bases). The CDR3 runs to 14 residues. V dropped 6 bases and J dropped 4 bases, with 13 bases sitting between them. Germline values: CDR1 MDHEN, CDR2 SYDVKM. The variable domain in full, completed from reference TRBV28 and TRBJ1-5, reads DVKVTQSSRYLVKRTGEKVFLECVQDMDHENMFWYRQDPGLGLRLIYFSYDVKMKEKGDIPEGYSVSREKKERFSLILESASTNQTSMYLCASRGGGPNQPQHFGDGTRLSIL.

Remarks on this clonotype: It may be a read error: a sequence one base away is much more abundant. V gene TRBV28 combines with J gene TRBJ2-1, with TRBD1 matching over 10 bases. CDR3 size: 21 residues. Trimming removed 6 bases from V and 11 bases from J; junction bases left unmatched: 31. Germline V gene data show CDR1 as MDHEN and CDR2 as SYDVKM. CDR3 protein: CASSPIPRGQGKRAGANKQFF. The CDR3 coding sequence is TGTGCCAGCAGCCCTATCCCTCGGGGACAGGGGAAGCGAGCGGGAGCAAATAAGCAGTTCTTC.

Worth noting for this clonotype: A much larger clone sits a single nucleotide away, making a read error possible. The chain is built from TRBV11-1 and TRBJ2-5; maybe TRBD1 (6 bases). CDR3 length: 14 amino acids. V was shortened by 5 bases and J by 13 bases, with 23 bases between the two germline ends. Per germline, CDR1 SGHAT and CDR2 FQDESV (reference sequence). The DNA for the CDR3 is TGTGCCAGCAGCGCAACCGCACAGGGCTACGAGCGGTACTTC. Translation gives CASSATAQGYERYF.